This T cell receptor (beta chain) came from a study of blood T cells in healthy people across ages. A J-beta primer mix and a sample-barcoded 5' primer were used in a second PCR of about 7 to 12 cycles. Each of the cDNA molecules was tagged by a template-switch adaptor with 12 random nucleotides. TCRdb passed the 5' RACE reads through MiXCR, listing each CDR3 protein once. The sample shows about 650,000 distinct CDR3 sequences, 32% of them seen only once. Per the germline V gene, CDR1 is SGHTA and CDR2 is FQGNSA. The CDR3 has 14 residues. Trimming removed 0 bases at V and 4 bases at J, with 9 bases between. The sample holds a few counts of this clonotype.

This clonotype was obtained from a woman aged 80 or over in good health. The sequenced sample consisted of blood. The chain carries TRBV7-2 and TRBJ1-1; D perhaps matches TRBD1 (6 bases). Here the CDR3 reads CASSLATGTTEAFF. CDR3 nucleotide sequence: TGTGCCAGCAGCTTAGCAACAGGGACCACTGAAGCTTTCTTT.